A single sample gave rise to the 26 T cell receptor beta chains below, sequenced in a study of T cells after somatic rescue of genetic block (dated by TCRdb to the early 2020s). To prepare the library, the immunoSEQ multiplex PCR assay was applied. TCRdb took over this immuneACCESS table, retaining in-frame rearrangements with V and J assigned. Such tables are incomplete; in checked studies, under half of the missing clones stem from an unresolved V gene, and the remainder is unexplained. The sample table records 12,000 or so clones; 73% of these occur just once. Of the sample, about 20% falls within the top ten clones. The sequenced sample was peripheral blood mononuclear cells (PBMCs). These receptors all stem from a boy between 10 and 17 years old.

The chain has TRBV5-6 and TRBJ1-2, with a weak D call TRBD1 (6 bases). The CDR3 contains 14 residues. V dropped 5 bases and J dropped 6 bases, with 17 bases sitting between them. Germline CDR1 is SGHDT and CDR2 is YYEEEE. The CDR3 DNA sequence: TGTGCCAGCAGTCCGTCATGGGGGCTAGATGGCTACACCTTC. This codes for CASSPSWGLDGYTF.

This chain uses TRBV18 with TRBJ2-5; no definite D call. Deletions cut 6 bases from V and 5 bases from J, with 10 bases between. CDR1 and CDR2 from the germline V gene are KGHSH and LQKENI. This CDR3 spans 12 amino acids. In DNA form, the CDR3 reads TGTGCCAGCTCCGTGGTGAGTGAGACCCAGTACTTC. It is translated as CASSVVSETQYF.

This sequence joins TRBV13 and TRBJ2-3, with 12 nucleotides matching TRBD2. The CDR3 is made up of 17 amino acids. The germline CDR1 and CDR2 sequences are PRHDT and FYEKMQ (reference sequence). Germline trimming cut 3 bases from V and 0 bases from J; bases unmatched to any gene: 4. CDR3 in DNA: TGTGCCAGCAGCTTCGGACTAGCGGGGCCTAGCACAGATACGCAGTATTTT. Encoded protein: CASSFGLAGPSTDTQYF.

V is TRBV30 and J is TRBJ1-1; D is unclear. Trimming took 0 bases from V and 0 from J, leaving 5 bases between them. The CDR3 is 13 amino acids. Looked up from germline, CDR1 is GTSNPN and CDR2 is SVGIG (reference sequence). The CDR3, as DNA: TGTGCCTGGAGTGTCTGGGTGAACACTGAAGCTTTCTTT. It specifies CAWSVWVNTEAFF.

J is TRBJ1-1 and V is TRBV5-4; D perhaps matches TRBD1 (5 bases). Germline CDR1 and CDR2: SGHNT and YYREEE (reference sequence). The CDR3 is 18 amino acids. The V end lost 0 bases, the J end lost 2 bases, and 20 bases lay between the germline ends. CDR3 coding DNA: TGTGCCAGCAGCTTGGGGCCAGGGTTGGGCACGGGAAACACTGAAGCTTTCTTT. Protein: CASSLGPGLGTGNTEAFF.

V is TRBV28 and J is TRBJ2-7; TRBD1 is a possible D gene (5 bases). The CDR3 covers 11 residues. CDR1 and CDR2 (germline): MDHEN, SYDVKM. V gave up 3 bases and J gave up 6 bases, with 6 bases separating them. The CDR3 sequence: CASSFQGEQYF. Written as DNA, the CDR3 is TGTGCCAGCAGTTTTCAGGGCGAGCAGTACTTC.

The chain uses TRBV5-1 and TRBJ1-3; a weak D match, TRBD1 (5 bases). Trimming shortened V by 0 bases and J by 0 bases, and 10 bases separated the two germline ends. The length of the CDR3 is 16 residues. Looked up from germline, CDR1 is SGHRS and CDR2 is YFSETQ. The DNA of the CDR3 is TGCGCCAGCAGCTTGGGGGACGGAATCTCTGGAAACACCATATATTTT. Its protein product is CASSLGDGISGNTIYF.

In this sample, this clone turned up a few times. The chain employs TRBV2 and TRBJ1-1; D not certain. In germline, CDR1 is SNHLY, CDR2 FYNNEI. The CDR3 is 15 amino acids. V shed 3 bases and J shed 4 bases, with 15 bases lying between them. The CDR3 DNA sequence: TGTGCCAGCAGTGAGCCAGTACCGAGAGGCACTGAAGCTTTCTTT. Its protein product is CASSEPVPRGTEAFF.

The V and J genes are TRBV28 and TRBJ1-1; 12 bases line up with TRBD1. The junction had 11 bases not matched to a gene; V was cut back by 6 bases and J by 3 bases. This CDR3 region has 17 residues. Germline-derived CDR1 and CDR2 are MDHEN and SYDVKM. Written as DNA, the CDR3 is TGTGCCAGCAGCTTCCGGGACAGGGGGCCGGTGGACACTGAAGCTTTCTTT. Protein sequence: CASSFRDRGPVDTEAFF.

The chain combines TRBV6-1 with TRBJ1-2; D call uncertain. The CDR3 runs 12 residues. The germline gives CDR1 MNHNS, CDR2 SASEGT. Trimming shortened V by 8 bases and J by 3 bases, and 10 bases separated the two germline ends. CDR3 sequence: CASGGVDYGYTF. CDR3 DNA sequence: TGTGCCAGCGGCGGGGTGGACTATGGCTACACCTTC.

In its sample, this clone is hyperexpanded. This chain connects TRBV30 to TRBJ1-1; D unresolved. There are 15 residues in the CDR3. Trimming removed 2 bases at V and 1 base at J, with 14 bases between. Germline V gene data show CDR1 as GTSNPN and CDR2 as SVGIG (reference sequence). CDR3 loop: CAWSIRGLRNTEAFF. In DNA form, the CDR3 reads TGTGCCTGGAGTATTAGAGGGTTAAGGAACACTGAAGCTTTCTTT.

The chain has TRBV28 and TRBJ2-3, with 8 bases matching TRBD2. This CDR3 is built from 15 residues. Trimming cost V 6 bases and J 2 bases; bases outside gene matches: 7. From germline, CDR1 is MDHEN and CDR2 SYDVKM. The DNA for the CDR3 is TGTGCCAGCAGAGGGGCGGGGGGAAACACAGATACGCAGTATTTT. Protein: CASRGAGGNTDTQYF. The full variable domain, its missing parts supplied by reference TRBV28 and TRBJ2-3, is DVKVTQSSRYLVKRTGEKVFLECVQDMDHENMFWYRQDPGLGLRLIYFSYDVKMKEKGDIPEGYSVSREKKERFSLILESASTNQTSMYLCASRGAGGNTDTQYFGPGTRLTVL.

The V and J genes are TRBV29-1 and TRBJ2-1; D is ambiguous. Germline V gives CDR1 SQVTM, CDR2 ANQGSEA. The CDR3 has 14 residues. V lost 4 bases, J lost 0 bases, and 10 bases lay in between. The CDR3 DNA reads TGCAGCGTTGGGGCGTCGAGCTCCTACAATGAGCAGTTCTTC. Protein product: CSVGASSSYNEQFF.

DNA of the CDR3: TGTGCCAGCAGCTCGGGACTGGGACGGCAAGAGACCCAGTACTTC. Its translation is CASSSGLGRQETQYF. The rearrangement joins TRBV7-3 to TRBJ2-5; D is possibly TRBD2 (6 bases). Per germline, CDR1 SGHTA and CDR2 FQGTGA. Trimming stripped 4 bases from V and 2 bases from J, with 14 bases between. The CDR3 covers 15 residues.

The V and J genes are TRBV2 and TRBJ1-2; D not certain. From germline, CDR1 is SNHLY and CDR2 FYNNEI. The V end lost 5 bases, the J end lost 2 bases, and 9 bases lay between the germline ends. This CDR3 has 13 residues. The CDR3 DNA follows: TGTGCCAGCAGTAACGGACGGAACTATGGCTACACCTTC. Its translation: CASSNGRNYGYTF.

This chain joins TRBV27 and TRBJ2-2; TRBD2 matches at 8 bases. The CDR3 runs to 14 residues. The germline V gene encodes CDR1 MNHEY and CDR2 SMNVEV (reference sequence). J lost 7 bases, V lost 4 bases, and 5 bases had no gene match. In nucleotides, the CDR3 is TGTGCCAGCAGTTCCGGGACTAGATTCGGGGAGCTGTTTTTT. As protein: CASSSGTRFGELFF.

This chain uses TRBV29-1 with TRBJ1-1; D perhaps matches TRBD1 (6 bases). From germline, CDR1 is SQVTM and CDR2 ANQGSEA. V was cut by 0 bases and J by 0 bases, with 23 bases left in between. This CDR3 is built from 19 residues. CDR3 in amino acids: CSVEDKVNGGAEMNTEAFF. The CDR3 bases are TGCAGCGTTGAAGATAAAGTTAACGGGGGCGCGGAAATGAACACTGAAGCTTTCTTT. The whole variable domain, filled in from reference TRBV29-1 and TRBJ1-1, reads SAVISQKPSRDICQRGTSLTIQCQVDSQVTMMFWYRQQPGQSLTLIATANQGSEATYESGFVIDKFPISRPNLTFSTLTVSNMSPEDSSIYLCSVEDKVNGGAEMNTEAFFGQGTRLTVV.

The rearrangement links TRBV5-1 to TRBJ1-2; TRBD1 matches at 9 bases. Germline V lookup: CDR1 SGHRS, CDR2 YFSETQ. The V and J ends lost 1 base and 8 bases, in that order; junction bases with no gene match: 3. The CDR3 has 13 amino acids. The CDR3 bases are TGCGCCAGCAGCTTGACAGGGGGCTCCGGCTACACCTTC. Its protein product is CASSLTGGSGYTF.

The J gene is TRBJ2-2, the V gene TRBV30, with 9 positions matching TRBD1. Germline CDR1 and CDR2: GTSNPN and SVGIG (reference sequence). The V gene end was trimmed by 2 bases and the J gene end by 5 bases; junction bases not matched to a gene: 9. This CDR3 contains 16 residues. The CDR3 loop is CAWSHPGQGRTGELFF. The DNA of the CDR3 is TGTGCCTGGAGTCACCCGGGACAGGGAAGAACCGGGGAGCTGTTTTTT.

J is TRBJ2-4 and V is TRBV27; 7 bases are a match to TRBD2. Per germline, CDR1 MNHEY and CDR2 SMNVEV (reference sequence). This CDR3 has 18 amino acids. V was clipped by 6 bases and J by 0 bases; unmatched bases: 14. The CDR3 coding sequence is TGTGCCAGCAGGAACCCCTCTAGACTAGCCATAGCCAAAAACATTCAGTACTTC. As protein: CASRNPSRLAIAKNIQYF.

The chain recombines TRBV11-3 with TRBJ2-7; 11 positions match TRBD1. Germline-derived CDR1 and CDR2 are SGHNT and YENEEA. CDR3 length: 15 residues. J gave up 3 bases and V 1 base, and 2 bases lay outside the gene matches. CDR3 protein: CASSLGGTGGYEQYF. CDR3 nucleotide sequence: TGTGCCAGCAGCTTAGGGGGGACAGGGGGCTACGAGCAGTACTTC.

By sample fraction, this clone is hyperexpanded (1% or more). This sequence joins TRBV18 and TRBJ2-5; no definite D call. Germline V gene data show CDR1 as KGHSH and CDR2 as LQKENI. There are 14 residues in the CDR3. Trimming pared 0 bases from V and 5 bases from J, leaving 10 bases between. The DNA of the CDR3 is TGTGCCAGCTCACCACCGCCGTATATCGAGACCCAGTACTTC. Its translation: CASSPPPYIETQYF.

The chain combines TRBV5-8 with TRBJ2-5, with a weak D call TRBD1 (5 bases). V was cut by 0 bases and J by 6 bases, with 9 bases left in between. The CDR3 covers 13 residues. Germline loops: CDR1 SGHTS, CDR2 YDEGEE. CDR3 loop: CASSLEGLKTQYF. CDR3 in DNA: TGTGCCAGCAGCTTGGAGGGGCTGAAGACCCAGTACTTC.

The count of this clone is one. The chain joins TRBV7-3 to TRBJ1-2; weak D call: TRBD1 (6 bases). The CDR3 runs 15 residues. V lost 2 bases and J lost 6, with 16 bases in between. Germline V lookup: CDR1 SGHTA, CDR2 FQGTGA. The CDR3 loop is CASSLGPGALDGYTF. Here the CDR3 DNA reads TGTGCCAGCAGCTTAGGTCCGGGGGCGCTTGATGGCTACACCTTC. Supplemented by reference TRBV7-3 and TRBJ1-2, the full variable domain reads GAGVSQTPSNKVTEKGKYVELRCDPISGHTALYWYRQSLGQGPEFLIYFQGTGAADDSGLPNDRFFAVRPEGSVSTLKIQRTERGDSAVYLCASSLGPGALDGYTFGSGTRLTVV.

The chain's CDR3 is CASSLSRVYEQYF. The CDR3 DNA is TGTGCCAGCAGTTTAAGTCGGGTCTACGAGCAGTACTTC. This chain joins TRBV28 and TRBJ2-7; no definite D call. This CDR3 spans 13 amino acids. CDR1 and CDR2 from the germline V gene are MDHEN and SYDVKM. Trimming stripped 2 bases from V and 3 bases from J, with 8 bases between. The full variable domain, rest sourced from reference TRBV28 and TRBJ2-7, is DVKVTQSSRYLVKRTGEKVFLECVQDMDHENMFWYRQDPGLGLRLIYFSYDVKMKEKGDIPEGYSVSREKKERFSLILESASTNQTSMYLCASSLSRVYEQYFGPGTRLTVT.

V gene TRBV6-5 combines with J gene TRBJ2-7; D possibly matches TRBD1 or TRBD2 (6 bases each). Germline CDR1 MNHEY, CDR2 SVGAGI. The CDR3 totals 13 residues. The germline V and J ends were trimmed by 5 bases and 3 bases, with 11 bases remaining between them. CDR3 sequence reads: CASSLKGGYEQYF. CDR3 DNA: TGTGCCAGCAGTCTTAAGGGGGGCTACGAGCAGTACTTC.